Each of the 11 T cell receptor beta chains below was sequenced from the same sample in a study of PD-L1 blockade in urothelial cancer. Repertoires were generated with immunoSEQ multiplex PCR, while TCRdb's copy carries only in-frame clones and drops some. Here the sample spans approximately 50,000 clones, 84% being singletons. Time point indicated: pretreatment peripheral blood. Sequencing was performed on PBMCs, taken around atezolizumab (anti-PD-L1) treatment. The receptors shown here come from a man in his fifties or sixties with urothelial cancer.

The CDR3: CASSLDGGLWTGELFF. CDR3 in DNA: TGTGCCAGCAGCTTGGACGGGGGGCTTTGGACCGGGGAGCTGTTTTTT. The rearrangement joins TRBV5-4 to TRBJ2-2, with a weak D call TRBD2 (7 bases). The germline V gene encodes CDR1 SGHNT and CDR2 YYREEE (reference sequence). Trimming removed 0 bases at V and 5 bases at J, with 14 bases between. The CDR3 spans 16 residues.

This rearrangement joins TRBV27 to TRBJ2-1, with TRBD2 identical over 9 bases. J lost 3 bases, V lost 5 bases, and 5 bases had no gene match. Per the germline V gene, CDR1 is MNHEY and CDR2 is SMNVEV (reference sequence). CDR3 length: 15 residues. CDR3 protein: CASSPLAGIYNEQFF. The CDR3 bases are TGTGCCAGCAGTCCTCTAGCGGGAATCTACAATGAGCAGTTCTTC.

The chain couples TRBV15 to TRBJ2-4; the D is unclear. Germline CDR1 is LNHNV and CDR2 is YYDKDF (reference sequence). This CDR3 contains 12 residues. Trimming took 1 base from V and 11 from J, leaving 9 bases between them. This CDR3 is CATSRGFTVQYF. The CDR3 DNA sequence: TGTGCCACCAGCAGAGGGTTCACGGTTCAGTACTTC. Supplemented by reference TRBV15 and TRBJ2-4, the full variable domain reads DAMVIQNPRYQVTQFGKPVTLSCSQTLNHNVMYWYQQKSSQAPKLLFHYYDKDFNNEADTPDNFQSRRPNTSFCFLDIRSPGLGDTAMYLCATSRGFTVQYFGAGTRLSVL.

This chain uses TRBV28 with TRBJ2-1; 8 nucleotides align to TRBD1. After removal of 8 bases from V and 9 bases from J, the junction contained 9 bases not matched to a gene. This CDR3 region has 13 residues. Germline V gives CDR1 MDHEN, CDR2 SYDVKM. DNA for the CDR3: TGTGCCAGCGGTAGACAGGGGATGATTGAGCAGTTCTTC. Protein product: CASGRQGMIEQFF.

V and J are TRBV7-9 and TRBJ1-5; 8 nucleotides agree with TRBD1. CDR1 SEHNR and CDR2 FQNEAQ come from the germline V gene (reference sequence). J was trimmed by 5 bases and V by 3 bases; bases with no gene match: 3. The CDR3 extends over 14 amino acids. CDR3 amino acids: CASSFSGGDQPQHF. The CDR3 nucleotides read TGTGCCAGCAGCTTCTCAGGGGGCGATCAGCCCCAGCATTTT.

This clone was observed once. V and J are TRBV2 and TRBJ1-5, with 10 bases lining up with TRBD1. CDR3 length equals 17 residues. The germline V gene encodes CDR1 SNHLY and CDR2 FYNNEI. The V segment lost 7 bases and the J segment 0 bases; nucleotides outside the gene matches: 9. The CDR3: CASTDRGQAYSNQPQHF. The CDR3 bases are TGTGCCAGCACCGACAGGGGGCAAGCATATAGCAATCAGCCCCAGCATTTT.

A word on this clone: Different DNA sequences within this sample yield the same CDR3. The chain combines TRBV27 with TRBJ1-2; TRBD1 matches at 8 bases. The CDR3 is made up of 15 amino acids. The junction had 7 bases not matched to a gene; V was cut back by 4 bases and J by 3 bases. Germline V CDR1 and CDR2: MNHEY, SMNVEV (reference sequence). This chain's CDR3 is CASSSGTGRHYGYTF. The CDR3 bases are TGTGCCAGCAGTTCCGGGACAGGAAGACACTATGGCTACACCTTC.

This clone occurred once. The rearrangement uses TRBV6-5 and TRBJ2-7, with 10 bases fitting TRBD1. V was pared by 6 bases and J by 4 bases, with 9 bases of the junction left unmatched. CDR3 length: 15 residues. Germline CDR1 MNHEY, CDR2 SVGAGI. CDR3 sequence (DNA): TGTGCCAGCAGAGACCGGGACAGGGGCTTTTACGAGCAGTACTTC. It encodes CASRDRDRGFYEQYF.

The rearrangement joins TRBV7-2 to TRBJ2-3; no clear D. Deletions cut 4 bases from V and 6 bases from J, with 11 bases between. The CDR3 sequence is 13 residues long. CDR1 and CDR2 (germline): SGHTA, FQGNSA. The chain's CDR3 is CASSSFPADTQYF. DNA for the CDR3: TGTGCCAGCAGCTCCTTCCCCGCGGATACGCAGTATTTT.

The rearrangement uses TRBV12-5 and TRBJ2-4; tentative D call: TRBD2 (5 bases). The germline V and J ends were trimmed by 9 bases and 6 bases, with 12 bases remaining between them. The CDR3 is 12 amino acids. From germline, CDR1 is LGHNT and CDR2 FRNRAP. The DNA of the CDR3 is TGTGCTAGCGGGTCCCGGGGAAACATTCAGTACTTC. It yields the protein CASGSRGNIQYF.

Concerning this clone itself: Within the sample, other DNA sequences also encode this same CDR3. CDR3: CASSSGTGIGEQYF. Here the CDR3 DNA reads TGTGCCAGCAGTTCGGGGACAGGGATAGGCGAGCAGTACTTC. The V and J genes are TRBV27 and TRBJ2-7; 9 nucleotides agree with TRBD1. V shed 4 bases, J shed 6 bases, and the junction held 7 bases outside the gene matches. The CDR3 sequence is 14 residues long. The germline CDR1 and CDR2 sequences are MNHEY and SMNVEV (reference sequence).